This T cell receptor (beta chain) was found in a study of blood T cells in healthy people across ages. Study results and limitations: As naive T cell percentage varied, TCR beta diversity correlated strongly with it.

PCR was performed a second time for about 7 to 12 cycles using a sample-barcoded 5' primer and a J-beta primer mix. Any given sample supplied a minimum of 3 million CDR3-containing paired-end reads. TCRdb used MiXCR to reprocess the 5' RACE reads, holding one entry per CDR3 protein. The data show 1.8 million or so distinct CDR3 sequences, 35% to 50% seen once. The germline gives CDR1 SGHTA, CDR2 FQGNSA. The V and J ends lost 5 bases and 0 bases, in that order; junction bases with no gene match: 7. The CDR3 consists of 17 residues. Details on this clonotype: Its antigen is currently unknown.

This TCR was sampled from a human donor in good health. Sequencing was carried out using blood. The V gene is TRBV7-2, the J gene TRBJ2-3; 11 bases line up with TRBD2. The CDR3 protein is CASSGLAGGPSTDTQYF. The DNA of the CDR3 is TGTGCCAGCAGCGGGCTAGCGGGGGGTCCTAGCACAGATACGCAGTATTTT.